This TCR beta chain was recorded in a study of tumor and adjacent non-tumor tissue in lung cancer. The library came from three nested PCR rounds adapted from ARM-PCR protocols. TCRdb re-derived calls from the multiplex PCR reads in MiXCR, one entry per CDR3 protein. Of about 76,000 distinct CDR3 sequences listed, 80% to 90% are singletons. Details on this clonotype: Mismatch with germline at one junction end may stem from a read error.

The CDR3 contains 15 residues. Germline assignment: CDR1 DFQATT and CDR2 SNEGSKA (reference sequence). RNA was extracted from bulk tissue without any cell sorting. More than 3 cm separated this lung sample from the edge of the tumor. V usage is TRBV20-1 and J usage is TRBJ2-7, with D possibly matching TRBD2 (7 bases). Sequenced material: distant non-tumor lung tissue. The clonotype originates from a man in his sixties with non-small cell lung cancer. The CDR3 loop is CRARGGRKLRREQYF. The CDR3 DNA is TGCAGAGCTAGGGGGGGGCGGAAACTGAGACGCGAGCAGTACTTC.